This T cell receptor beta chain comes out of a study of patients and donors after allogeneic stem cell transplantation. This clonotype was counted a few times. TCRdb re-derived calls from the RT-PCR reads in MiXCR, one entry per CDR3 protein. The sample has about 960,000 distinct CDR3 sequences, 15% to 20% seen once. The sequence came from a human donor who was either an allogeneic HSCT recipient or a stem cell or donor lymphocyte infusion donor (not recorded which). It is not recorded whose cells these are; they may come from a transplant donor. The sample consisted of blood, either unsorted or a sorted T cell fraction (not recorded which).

The DNA for the CDR3 is TGTGCCAGCAGCGGCACAGGGGACACTGAAGCTTTCTTT. Translating it yields CASSGTGDTEAFF. The chain employs TRBV12-1 and TRBJ1-1; the DNA was not compared with TRBD1, the D call given in the table. TRBV12-1 is a documented pseudogene. The CDR3 contains 13 residues.